This is a list of T cell receptor beta chains from one sample in a study of monozygotic twins with inflammatory bowel disease. Using the 5' RACE reads, TCRdb records one entry per CDR3 protein without DNA. This sample's table reports some 190,000 distinct CDR3 sequences. The sample was blood. The receptors were gathered from a human donor with ulcerative colitis or Crohn's disease, or a healthy co-twin of an affected twin (not recorded which). Each CDR3 is given with its conserved first and last residue.

TRBV6-1	TRBJ1-2	CASTPILGHLDYGYTF
TRBV18	TRBJ1-3	CASSVSTFSGNTIYF
TRBV7-8	TRBJ1-6	CASSLAQGSYNSPLHF
TRBV7-3	TRBJ1-2	CASSLRGGEYGYTF
TRBV7-9	TRBJ1-2	CASSLVDFPRDGYTF
TRBV20-1	TRBJ1-1	CSAGAVRPGVTEAFF
TRBV12-3/TRBV12-4	TRBJ2-3	CASSPSGSYTDTQYF
TRBV6-1	TRBJ1-6	CASRGQGRHSPLHF
TRBV4-3	TRBJ2-3	CASSQERPTDTQYF
TRBV29-1	TRBJ2-7	CSVEIHRGPSYEQYF
TRBV7-3	TRBJ1-1	CASSLIGGNTEAFF
TRBV11-2	TRBJ2-7	CASSLFAKGLAGVGEQYF
TRBV4-2	TRBJ2-7	CASSQDTYEQYF
TRBV20-1	TRBJ2-3	CSAGGQGDTQYF
TRBV7-2	TRBJ2-3	CASSLLRTDTQYF
TRBV18	TRBJ1-4	CASSPRTAATNEKLFF
TRBV20-1	TRBJ2-3	CSAKTGTSGTTDTQYF
TRBV12-3/TRBV12-4	TRBJ2-7	CASSLRTVLYEQYF
TRBV6-1	TRBJ2-1	CASSPSGLAVYNEQFF
TRBV7-9	TRBJ1-1	CASSSRPGQDFNTEAFF
TRBV20-1	TRBJ2-1	CSARDRLVSNEQFF